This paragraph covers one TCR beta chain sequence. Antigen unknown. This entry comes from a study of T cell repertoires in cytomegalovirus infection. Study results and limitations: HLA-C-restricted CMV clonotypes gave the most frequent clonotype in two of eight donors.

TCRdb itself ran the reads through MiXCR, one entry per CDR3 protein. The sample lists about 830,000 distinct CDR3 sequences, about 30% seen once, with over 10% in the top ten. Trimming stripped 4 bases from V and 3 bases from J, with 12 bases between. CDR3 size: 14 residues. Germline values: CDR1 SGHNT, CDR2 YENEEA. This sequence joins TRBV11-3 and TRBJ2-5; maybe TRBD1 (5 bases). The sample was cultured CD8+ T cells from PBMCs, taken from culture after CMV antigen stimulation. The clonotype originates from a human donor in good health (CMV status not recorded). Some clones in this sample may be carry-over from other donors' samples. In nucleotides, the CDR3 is TGTGCCAGCAGCTCGTGGACACAAAAAGAGACCCAGTACTTC. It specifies CASSSWTQKETQYF.